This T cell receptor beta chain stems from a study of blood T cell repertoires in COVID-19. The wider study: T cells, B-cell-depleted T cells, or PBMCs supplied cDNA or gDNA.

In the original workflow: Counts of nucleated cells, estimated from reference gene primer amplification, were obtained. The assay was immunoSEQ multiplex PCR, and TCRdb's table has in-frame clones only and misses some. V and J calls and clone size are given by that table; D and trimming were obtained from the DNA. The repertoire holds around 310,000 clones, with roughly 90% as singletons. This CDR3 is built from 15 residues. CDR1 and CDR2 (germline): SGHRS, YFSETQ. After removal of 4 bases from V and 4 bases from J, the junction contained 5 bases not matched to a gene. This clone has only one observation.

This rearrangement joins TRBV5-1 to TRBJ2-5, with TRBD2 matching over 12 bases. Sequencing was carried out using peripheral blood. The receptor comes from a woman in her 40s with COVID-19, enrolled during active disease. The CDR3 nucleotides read TGCGCCAGCAGCACTCGACTAGCGGGAGTAGAGACCCAGTACTTC. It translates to CASSTRLAGVETQYF.